There are many counts of the clone carrying this TCR beta chain. This specimen belongs to a study of T-cell reconstitution after alpha-beta-depleted transplantation in children. Unique molecular identifiers were used to barcode this TCRbeta library. TCRdb re-derived calls from the PCR reads in MiXCR, one entry per CDR3 protein. The table lists around 380,000 distinct CDR3 sequences, about a tenth of them singletons. This clonotype originated in a human donor who donated a stem cell graft to a child with acute myeloid leukemia. The sample here was PBMCs from the stem cell graft donor, taken from the stem cell graft.

CDR3 sequence: CASSRQIQETQYF. The CDR3 region has the DNA TGTGCCAGCAGCCGGCAAATCCAAGAGACCCAGTACTTC. The V call is TRBV7-2, the J call TRBJ2-5; D gene uncertain. Germline CDR1 SGHTA, CDR2 FQGNSA. The CDR3 runs to 13 residues. Trimming shortened V by 5 bases and J by 1 base, and 8 bases separated the two germline ends.